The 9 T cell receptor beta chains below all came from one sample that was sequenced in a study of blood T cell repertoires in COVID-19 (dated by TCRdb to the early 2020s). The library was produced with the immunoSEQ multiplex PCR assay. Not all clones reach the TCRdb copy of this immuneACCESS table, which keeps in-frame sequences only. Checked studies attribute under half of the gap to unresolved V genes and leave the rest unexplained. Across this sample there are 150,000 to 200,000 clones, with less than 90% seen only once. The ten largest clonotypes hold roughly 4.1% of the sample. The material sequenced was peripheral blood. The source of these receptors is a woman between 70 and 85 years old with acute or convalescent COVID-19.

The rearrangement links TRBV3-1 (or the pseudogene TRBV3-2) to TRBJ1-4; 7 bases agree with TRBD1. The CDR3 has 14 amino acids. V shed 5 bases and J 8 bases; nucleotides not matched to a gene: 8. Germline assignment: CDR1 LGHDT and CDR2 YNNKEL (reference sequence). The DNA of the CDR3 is TGTGCCAGCAGCAGACAGGGAGGAGAGGAAAAACTGTTTTTT. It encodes CASSRQGGEEKLFF.

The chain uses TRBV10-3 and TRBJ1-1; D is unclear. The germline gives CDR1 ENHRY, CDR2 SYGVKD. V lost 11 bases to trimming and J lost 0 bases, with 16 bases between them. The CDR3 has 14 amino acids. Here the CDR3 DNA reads TGTGCCGCAGCAGCAGCGGTCATGAACACTGAAGCTTTCTTT. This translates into CAAAAAVMNTEAFF.

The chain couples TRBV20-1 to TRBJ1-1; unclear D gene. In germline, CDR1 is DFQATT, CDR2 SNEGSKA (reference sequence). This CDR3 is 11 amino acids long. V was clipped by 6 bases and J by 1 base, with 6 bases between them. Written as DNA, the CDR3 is TGCAGTGCCCTCGGGAACACTGAAGCTTTCTTT. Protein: CSALGNTEAFF.

This CDR3 reads CASSYKRQGAKLDTEAFF. CDR3 coding DNA: TGTGCCAGCAGTTACAAGAGACAGGGGGCGAAACTGGACACTGAAGCTTTCTTT. The chain carries TRBV6-2 or TRBV6-3 and TRBJ1-1; TRBD1 matches at 10 bases. Germline assignment: CDR1 MNHEY and CDR2 SVGEGT. The CDR3 sequence is 18 residues long. Germline trimming cut 2 bases from V and 3 bases from J; bases unmatched to any gene: 12.

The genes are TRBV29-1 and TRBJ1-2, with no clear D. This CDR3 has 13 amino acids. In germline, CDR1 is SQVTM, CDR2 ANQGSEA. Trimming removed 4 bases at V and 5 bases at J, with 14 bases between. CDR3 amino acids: CSVGTGLEYGYTF. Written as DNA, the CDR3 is TGCAGCGTTGGTACGGGTCTCGAATATGGCTACACCTTC. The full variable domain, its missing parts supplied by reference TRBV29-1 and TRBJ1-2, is SAVISQKPSRDICQRGTSLTIQCQVDSQVTMMFWYRQQPGQSLTLIATANQGSEATYESGFVIDKFPISRPNLTFSTLTVSNMSPEDSSIYLCSVGTGLEYGYTFGSGTRLTVV.

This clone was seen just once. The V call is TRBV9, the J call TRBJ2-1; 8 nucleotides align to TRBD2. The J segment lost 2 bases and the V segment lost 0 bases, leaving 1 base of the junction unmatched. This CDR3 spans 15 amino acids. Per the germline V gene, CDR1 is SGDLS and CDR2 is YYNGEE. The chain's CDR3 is CASSVDGRAYNEQFF. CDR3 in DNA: TGTGCCAGCAGCGTAGACGGGAGGGCCTACAATGAGCAGTTCTTC.

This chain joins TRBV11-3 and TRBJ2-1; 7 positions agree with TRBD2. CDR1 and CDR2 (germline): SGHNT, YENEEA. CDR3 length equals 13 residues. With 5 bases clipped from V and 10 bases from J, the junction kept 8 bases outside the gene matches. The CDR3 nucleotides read TGTGCCAGCAGCCGTCCGGGGGGAGCCGAGCAGTTCTTC. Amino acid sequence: CASSRPGGAEQFF.

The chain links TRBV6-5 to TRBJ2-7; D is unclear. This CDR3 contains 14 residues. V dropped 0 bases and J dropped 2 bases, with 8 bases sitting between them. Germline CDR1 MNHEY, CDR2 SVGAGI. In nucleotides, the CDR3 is TGTGCCAGCAGTTACTCGCACTCAACCTACGAGCAGTACTTC. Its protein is CASSYSHSTYEQYF.

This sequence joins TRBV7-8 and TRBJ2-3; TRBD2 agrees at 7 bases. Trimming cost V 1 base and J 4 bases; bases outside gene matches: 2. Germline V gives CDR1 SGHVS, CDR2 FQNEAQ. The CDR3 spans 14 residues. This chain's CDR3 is CASSLGLAPDTQYF. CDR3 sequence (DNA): TGTGCCAGCAGCTTAGGACTAGCTCCAGATACGCAGTATTTT.